This T cell receptor (beta chain) was identified in a study of control samples from healthy donors and cancer patients. The CDR3 runs to 15 residues. Germline CDR1 and CDR2: PRHDT and FYEKMQ (reference sequence). V dropped 5 bases and J dropped 1; count of bases not matched to a gene: 4. Profiling relied on immunoSEQ multiplex PCR, and the TCRdb table lists in-frame clones only, not all of them. Among about 180,000 clones, just over 90% were seen once, and the ten largest hold around 1.5%. The sequence was collected from a man aged 30 to 39 in good health. The specimen sequenced was blood. The chain links TRBV13 to TRBJ2-3; 9 bases line up with TRBD2. DNA for the CDR3: TGTGCCAGCAGCCCGGTAGCGGGGGGCACAGATACGCAGTATTTT. Translating it yields CASSPVAGGTDTQYF.